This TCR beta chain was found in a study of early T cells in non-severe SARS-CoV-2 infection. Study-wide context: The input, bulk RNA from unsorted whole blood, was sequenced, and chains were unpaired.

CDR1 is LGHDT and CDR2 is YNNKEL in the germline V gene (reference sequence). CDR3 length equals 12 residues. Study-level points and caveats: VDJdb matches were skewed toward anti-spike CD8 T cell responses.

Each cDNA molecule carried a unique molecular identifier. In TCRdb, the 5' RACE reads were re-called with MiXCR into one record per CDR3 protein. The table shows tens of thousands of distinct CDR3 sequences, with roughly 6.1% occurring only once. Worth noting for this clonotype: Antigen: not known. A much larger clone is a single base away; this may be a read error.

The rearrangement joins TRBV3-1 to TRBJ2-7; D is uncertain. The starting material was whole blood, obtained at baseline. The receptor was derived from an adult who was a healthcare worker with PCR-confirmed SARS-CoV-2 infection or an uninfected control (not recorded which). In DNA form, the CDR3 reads TGTGCCAGCAGCCAAAACAGCTACGTGCAGTACTTC. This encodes CASSQNSYVQYF.